This entry lists 19 T cell receptor beta chains sequenced from one sample in a study of cytomegalovirus exposure and HLA in healthy donors. The assay was immunoSEQ multiplex PCR, and TCRdb's table has in-frame clones only and misses some. This sample has 140,000 or so clones; about 88% occur once, and the top ten carry 9%. The sequenced sample was PBMCs. These receptors all stem from a woman under 30 in good health and CMV-seropositive.

The CDR3 reads CASSATGMGGGETQYF. CDR3 bases: TGTGCCAGCAGTGCGACAGGGATGGGGGGAGGCGAGACCCAGTACTTC. This chain joins TRBV2 and TRBJ2-5; possibly TRBD1 for D (7 bases). V shed 4 bases and J shed 5 bases, with 20 bases lying between them. The germline gives CDR1 SNHLY, CDR2 FYNNEI. The CDR3 has 16 amino acids. Full variable domain (rest looked up from reference TRBV2 and TRBJ2-5): EPEVTQTPSHQVTQMGQEVILRCVPISNHLYFYWYRQILGQKVEFLVSFYNNEISEKSEIFDDQFSVERPDGSNFTLKIRSTKLEDSAMYFCASSATGMGGGETQYFGPGTRLLVL.

The chain recombines TRBV5-1 with TRBJ2-2, with a possible D match to TRBD1 (6 bases). Between the trimmed V and J ends, which lost 0 bases and 9 bases, there was a span of 12 bases. Germline CDR1 SGHRS, CDR2 YFSETQ. The CDR3 has 14 amino acids. The CDR3 sequence is CASSLAGVLRELFF. In DNA, the CDR3 is TGCGCCAGCAGCTTGGCAGGGGTCCTCCGGGAGCTGTTTTTT.

This chain uses TRBV29-1 with TRBJ1-2; D is possibly TRBD1 (5 bases). Between the trimmed V and J ends, which lost 4 bases and 8 bases, there was a span of 26 bases. The CDR3 is made up of 16 amino acids. CDR1 and CDR2 (germline): SQVTM, ANQGSEA. CDR3 in DNA: TGCAGCGTTGCTACCCGCCCATTGGTCACAGGTTCCGGCTACACCTTC. It yields the protein CSVATRPLVTGSGYTF.

The chain links TRBV20-1 to TRBJ2-3; D gene unclear. Germline CDR1 and CDR2: DFQATT and SNEGSKA (reference sequence). V was cut by 3 bases and J by 4 bases, with 5 bases left in between. The CDR3 length is 11 residues. Here the CDR3 reads CSASRADTQYF. The CDR3 DNA sequence: TGCAGTGCTAGCCGCGCAGATACGCAGTATTTT.

The chain is built from TRBV28 and TRBJ2-7, with TRBD1 matching 10 bases. After removal of 5 bases from V and 2 bases from J, the junction contained 3 bases not matched to a gene. Germline CDR1 and CDR2: MDHEN and SYDVKM. The CDR3 has 14 amino acids. The CDR3 DNA reads TGTGCCAGCAGTGTGACAGGGGGCGCCTACGAGCAGTACTTC. Translation: CASSVTGGAYEQYF.

This clone was seen a single time. The chain has TRBV5-6 and TRBJ2-1; 9 positions match TRBD2. The CDR3 extends over 16 amino acids. Germline values: CDR1 SGHDT, CDR2 YYEEEE. V lost 2 bases, J lost 6 bases, and 9 bases stayed unmatched. As DNA, the CDR3 is TGTGCCAGCAGCTTTGAGCGGCGGGGGGGCGGCAATGAGCAGTTCTTC. It encodes CASSFERRGGGNEQFF.

This clone was observed once. This chain joins TRBV2 and TRBJ2-3; the D gene is possibly TRBD1 (6 bases). The CDR3 has 16 amino acids. Trimming cost V 9 bases and J 3 bases, with 22 bases left between them. CDR1 is SNHLY, CDR2 FYNNEI, per germline. CDR3 nucleotide sequence: TGTGCCAGAGCTGGGGGCGCGGGTTTCAGTACAGATACGCAGTATTTT. It translates to CARAGGAGFSTDTQYF.

The chain combines TRBV7-2 with TRBJ2-3; possible D gene TRBD2, 7 bases. The CDR3 is made up of 16 amino acids. Trimming cost V 1 base and J 5 bases, with 16 bases left between them. CDR1 SGHTA and CDR2 FQGNSA come from the germline V gene. CDR3 amino acids: CASSLGGWRGRDTQYF. The CDR3 coding sequence is TGTGCCAGCAGCTTAGGCGGATGGCGGGGGCGAGATACGCAGTATTTT.

V usage is TRBV10-3 and J usage is TRBJ1-1; 9 positions match TRBD1. The CDR3 is made up of 13 amino acids. Germline CDR1 and CDR2: ENHRY and SYGVKD. V was pared by 7 bases and J by 3 bases, with 3 bases of the junction left unmatched. CDR3 DNA sequence: TGTGCCATCAAACAGGGGGCGGACACTGAAGCTTTCTTT. It is translated as CAIKQGADTEAFF.

The genes are TRBV9 and TRBJ2-2; TRBD2 matches 7 bases. V was pared by 2 bases and J by 6 bases, with 7 bases of the junction left unmatched. This CDR3 is built from 15 residues. Germline lookup yields CDR1 SGDLS and CDR2 YYNGEE. The CDR3 nucleotides read TGTGCCAGCAGCGTCGGAACTAGCGAGGCCGGGGAGCTGTTTTTT. This translates into CASSVGTSEAGELFF.

The chain is built from TRBV9 and TRBJ2-3, with D possibly matching TRBD2 (6 bases). V gave up 4 bases and J gave up 2 bases, with 14 bases separating them. Germline V gene data show CDR1 as SGDLS and CDR2 as YYNGEE. The CDR3 has 15 residues. CDR3 protein: CASSLTGTFTDTQYF. The CDR3 DNA reads as TGTGCCAGCAGCCTGACCGGGACTTTCACAGATACGCAGTATTTT.

This CDR3 is CASSFSGTDTQYF. CDR3 sequence (DNA): TGTGCCAGCAGCTTTTCCGGCACAGATACGCAGTATTTT. This chain connects TRBV11-1 to TRBJ2-3, with D uncertain. Trimming removed 3 bases at V and 1 base at J, with 5 bases between. Germline CDR1 is SGHAT and CDR2 is FQDESV (reference sequence). The CDR3 loop spans 13 amino acids.

This clone was counted a single time. The V call is TRBV11-2, the J call TRBJ1-2; possibly TRBD1 for D (5 bases). CDR1 SGHAT and CDR2 FQNNGV come from the germline V gene. Trimming pared 5 bases from V and 0 bases from J, leaving 16 bases between. The CDR3 has 16 amino acids. The CDR3 bases are TGTGCCAGCAGCCGCGCCAGGGTCGAATCTAACTATGGCTACACCTTC. Translating it yields CASSRARVESNYGYTF.

CDR3 DNA: TGCAGCGCCGGGACAGGGTACGAGCAGTACTTC. Protein sequence: CSAGTGYEQYF. V usage is TRBV29-1 and J usage is TRBJ2-7; 9 bases are a match to TRBD1. The trim removed 7 bases at V and 4 bases at J, leaving 2 bases unmatched. The CDR3 totals 11 residues. Germline-derived CDR1 and CDR2 are SQVTM and ANQGSEA.

The chain joins TRBV7-3 to TRBJ1-2; 8 bases are a match to TRBD1. The CDR3 runs 13 residues. Germline V gene data show CDR1 as SGHTA and CDR2 as FQGTGA. Trimming at V came to 5 bases and at J to 8 bases, leaving 7 bases not matched to a gene. The CDR3 loop reads CASSPAGGGGYTF. CDR3 bases: TGTGCCAGCAGCCCGGCAGGGGGCGGGGGCTACACCTTC.

The chain carries TRBV10-3 and TRBJ2-2; weak D call: TRBD2 (6 bases). This CDR3 has 15 amino acids. Germline CDR1 reads ENHRY; CDR2 reads SYGVKD. Trimming pared 6 bases from V and 5 bases from J, leaving 16 bases between. CDR3 residues: CAIRRDVRTTGELFF. The CDR3, as DNA: TGTGCCATCAGGCGGGACGTCCGGACTACCGGGGAGCTGTTTTTT.

This chain connects TRBV7-2 to TRBJ1-6; D remains unclear. CDR3 size: 19 residues. Trimming pared 1 base from V and 0 bases from J, leaving 16 bases between. Germline-derived CDR1 and CDR2 are SGHTA and FQGNSA. CDR3 coding DNA: TGTGCCAGCAGCTTAGTCTCCGCCATCGGGAGCTCCTATAATTCACCCCTCCACTTT. Its translation: CASSLVSAIGSSYNSPLHF. Together with reference TRBV7-2 and TRBJ1-6, the CDR3 gives the full variable domain: GAGVSQSPSNKVTEKGKDVELRCDPISGHTALYWYRQSLGQGLEFLIYFQGNSAPDKSGLPSDRFSAERTGGSVSTLTIQRTQQEDSAVYLCASSLVSAIGSSYNSPLHFGNGTRLTVT.

This chain connects TRBV5-1 to TRBJ2-5; 11 bases line up with TRBD1. This CDR3 contains 15 residues. CDR1 SGHRS and CDR2 YFSETQ come from the germline V gene. V lost 3 bases, J lost 5 bases, and 6 bases stayed unmatched. CDR3 residues: CASSYGQGAPETQYF. The CDR3 DNA sequence: TGCGCCAGCAGCTACGGACAGGGGGCCCCGGAGACCCAGTACTTC. Supplemented by reference TRBV5-1 and TRBJ2-5, the full variable domain reads KAGVTQTPRYLIKTRGQQVTLSCSPISGHRSVSWYQQTPGQGLQFLFEYFSETQRNKGNFPGRFSGRQFSNSRSEMNVSTLELGDSALYLCASSYGQGAPETQYFGPGTRLLVL.

The V call is TRBV28, the J call TRBJ1-3, with 7 bases lining up with TRBD1. J gave up 4 bases and V 8 bases, and 8 bases lay outside the gene matches. CDR1 and CDR2 (germline): MDHEN, SYDVKM. This CDR3 comprises 14 residues. In nucleotides, the CDR3 is TGTGCCAGCTGTCGGGACAGAGTAGGAAACACCATATATTTT. As protein: CASCRDRVGNTIYF.